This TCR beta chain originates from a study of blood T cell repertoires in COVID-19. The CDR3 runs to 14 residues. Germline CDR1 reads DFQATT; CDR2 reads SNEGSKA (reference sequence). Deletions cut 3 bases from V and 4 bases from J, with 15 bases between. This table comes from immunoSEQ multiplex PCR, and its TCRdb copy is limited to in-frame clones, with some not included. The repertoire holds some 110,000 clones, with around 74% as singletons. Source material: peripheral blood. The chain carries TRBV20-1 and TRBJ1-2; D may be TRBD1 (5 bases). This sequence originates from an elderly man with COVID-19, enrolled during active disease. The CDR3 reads CSASEGGTVYGYTF. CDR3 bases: TGCAGTGCTAGTGAAGGAGGGACGGTCTATGGCTACACCTTC.